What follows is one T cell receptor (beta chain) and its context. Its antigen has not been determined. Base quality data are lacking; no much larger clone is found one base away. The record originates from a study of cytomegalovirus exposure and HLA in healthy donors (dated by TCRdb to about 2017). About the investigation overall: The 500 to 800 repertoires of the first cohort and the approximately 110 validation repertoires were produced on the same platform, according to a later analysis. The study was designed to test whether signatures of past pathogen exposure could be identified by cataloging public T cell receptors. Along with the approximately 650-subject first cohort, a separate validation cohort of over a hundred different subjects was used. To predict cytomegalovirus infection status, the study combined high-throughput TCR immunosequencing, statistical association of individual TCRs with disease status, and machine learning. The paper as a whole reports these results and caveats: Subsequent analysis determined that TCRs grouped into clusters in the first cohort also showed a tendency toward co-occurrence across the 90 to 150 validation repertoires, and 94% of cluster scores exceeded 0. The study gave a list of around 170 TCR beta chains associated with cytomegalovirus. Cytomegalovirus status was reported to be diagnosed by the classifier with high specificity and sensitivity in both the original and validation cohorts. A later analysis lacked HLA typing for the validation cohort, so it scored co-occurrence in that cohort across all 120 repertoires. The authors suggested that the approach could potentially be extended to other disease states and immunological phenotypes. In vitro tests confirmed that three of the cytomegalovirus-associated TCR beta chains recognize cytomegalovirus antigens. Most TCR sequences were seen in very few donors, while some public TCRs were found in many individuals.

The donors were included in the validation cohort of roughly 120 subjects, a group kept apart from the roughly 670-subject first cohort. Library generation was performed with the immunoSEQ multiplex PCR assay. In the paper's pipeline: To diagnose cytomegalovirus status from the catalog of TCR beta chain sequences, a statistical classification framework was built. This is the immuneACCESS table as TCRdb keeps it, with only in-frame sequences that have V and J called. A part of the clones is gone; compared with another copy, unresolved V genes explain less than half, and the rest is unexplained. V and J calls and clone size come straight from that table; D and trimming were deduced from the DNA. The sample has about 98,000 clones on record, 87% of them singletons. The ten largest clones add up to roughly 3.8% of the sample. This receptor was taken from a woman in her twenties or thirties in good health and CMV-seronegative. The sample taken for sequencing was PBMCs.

This receptor has the CDR3 CASRRTGADPNTEAFF. The DNA sequence is as follows: TGTGCCAGCAGAAGGACAGGGGCGGACCCGAACACTGAAGCTTTCTTT. The chain is encoded by TRBV7-2 joined to TRBJ1-1; the junction holds 9 bases that match TRBD1. Trimmed from V: 6 bases; trimmed from J: 1 base; junction bases lacking a gene match: 9. The CDR3 contains 16 residues, cysteine and phenylalanine counted. The retained sequence is limited to the CDR3, 48 bases, with the frame set at the first base. CDR1 and CDR2 were assigned from the germline V gene as SGHTA and FQGNSA.